This T cell receptor (beta chain) was captured by sequencing in a study of blood T cell repertoires in COVID-19. Study at large: The analysed material was cDNA or gDNA that came from T cells, B-cell-depleted T cells, or PBMCs.

V was trimmed by 6 bases and J by 6 bases, leaving 17 bases between them. The CDR3 extends over 14 amino acids. Germline CDR1 is MNHEY and CDR2 is SVGAGI. This clone was seen only once. The protocol was immunoSEQ multiplex PCR, while the TCRdb copy is restricted to in-frame clones and leaves out a portion. Among around 170,000 clones, about 89% were seen once, and the ten largest hold roughly 3.1%. This receptor was taken from a man between 60 and 70 years old with acute or convalescent COVID-19. V is TRBV6-5 and J is TRBJ1-2, with no clear D. The sample comprised peripheral blood. CDR3 loop: CASSESGRRDGYTF. The CDR3 DNA follows: TGTGCCAGCAGCGAGAGTGGACGGAGGGATGGCTACACCTTC.